The source of this T cell receptor (beta chain) is a study of blood T cells in healthy people across ages. This clonotype was detected many times. PCR was performed a second time for about 7 to 12 cycles using a sample-barcoded 5' primer and a J-beta primer mix. MiXCR, applied by TCRdb to the 5' RACE reads, yields one record per CDR3 protein. The data show about 640,000 distinct CDR3 sequences, with about 30% seen just once and around 16% held by the top ten. Trimming stripped 3 bases from V and 8 bases from J, with 8 bases between. The CDR3 is 12 residues long. This clonotype was obtained from a woman of 80 years or more in good health. Sequencing was done on a sample of blood. V gene TRBV12-3 or TRBV12-4 combines with J gene TRBJ2-1; possibly TRBD2 for D (6 bases). CDR3 nucleotide sequence: TGTGCCAGCAGTTTCGGGGAGGATGAGCAGTTCTTC. It yields the protein CASSFGEDEQFF.